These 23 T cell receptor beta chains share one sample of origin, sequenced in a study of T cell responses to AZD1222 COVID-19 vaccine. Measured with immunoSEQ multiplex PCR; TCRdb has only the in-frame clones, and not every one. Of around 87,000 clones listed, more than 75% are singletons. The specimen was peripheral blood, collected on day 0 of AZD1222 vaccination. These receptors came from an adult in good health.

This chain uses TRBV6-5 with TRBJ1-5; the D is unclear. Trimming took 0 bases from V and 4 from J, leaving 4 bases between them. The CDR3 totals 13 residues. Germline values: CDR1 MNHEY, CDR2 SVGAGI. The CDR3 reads CASSYSYNQPQHF. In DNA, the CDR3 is TGTGCCAGCAGTTACTCCTATAATCAGCCCCAGCATTTT.

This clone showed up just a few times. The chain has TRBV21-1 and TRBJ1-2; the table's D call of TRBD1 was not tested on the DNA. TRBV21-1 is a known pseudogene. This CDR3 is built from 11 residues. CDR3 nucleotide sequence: TGTGCCAGCAGCAAAGAGACAGGGATCACCTTC. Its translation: CASSKETGITF.

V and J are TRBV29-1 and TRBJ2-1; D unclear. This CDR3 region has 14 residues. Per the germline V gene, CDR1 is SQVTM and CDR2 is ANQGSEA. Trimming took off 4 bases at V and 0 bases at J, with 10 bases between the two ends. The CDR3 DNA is TGCAGCGTTGCGACCCCGAGCTCCTACAATGAGCAGTTCTTC. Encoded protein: CSVATPSSYNEQFF.

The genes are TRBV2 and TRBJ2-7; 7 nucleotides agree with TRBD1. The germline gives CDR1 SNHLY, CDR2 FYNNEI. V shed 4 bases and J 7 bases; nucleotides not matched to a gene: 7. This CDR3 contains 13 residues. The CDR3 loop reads CASSGVGTVEQYF. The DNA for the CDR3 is TGTGCCAGCAGTGGGGTCGGGACAGTGGAGCAGTACTTC.

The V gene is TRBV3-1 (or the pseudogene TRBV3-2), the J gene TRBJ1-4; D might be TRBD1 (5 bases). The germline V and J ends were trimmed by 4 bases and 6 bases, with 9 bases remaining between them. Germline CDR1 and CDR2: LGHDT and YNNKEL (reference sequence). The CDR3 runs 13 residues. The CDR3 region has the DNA TGTGCCAGCAGCCCTTGGGACGATGAAAAACTGTTTTTT. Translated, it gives CASSPWDDEKLFF.

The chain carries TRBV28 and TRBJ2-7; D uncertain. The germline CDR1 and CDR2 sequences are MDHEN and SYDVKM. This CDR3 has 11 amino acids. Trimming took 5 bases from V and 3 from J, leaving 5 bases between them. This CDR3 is CASSIFYEQYF. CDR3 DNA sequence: TGTGCCAGCAGTATCTTCTACGAGCAGTACTTC.

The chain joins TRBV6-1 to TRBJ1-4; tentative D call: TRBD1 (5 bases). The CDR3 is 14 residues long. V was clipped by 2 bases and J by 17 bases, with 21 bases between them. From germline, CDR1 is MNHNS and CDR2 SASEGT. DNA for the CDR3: TGTGCCAGCAGTGAAAATACCTTGGGGGGGTCCTCATTTTTT. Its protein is CASSENTLGGSSFF.

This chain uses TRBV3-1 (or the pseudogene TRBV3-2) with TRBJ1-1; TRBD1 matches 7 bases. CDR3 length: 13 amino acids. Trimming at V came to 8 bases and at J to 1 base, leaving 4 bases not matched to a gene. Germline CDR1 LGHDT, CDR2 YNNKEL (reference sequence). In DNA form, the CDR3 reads TGTGCCAGCCGCGACAGGGCGAACACTGAAGCTTTCTTT. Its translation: CASRDRANTEAFF.

DNA of the CDR3: TGTGCCAGCAGCAAAGGGGGGACCCCGAGGAACTTC. It translates to CASSKGGTPRNF. The rearrangement uses TRBV21-1 and TRBJ2-7. TRBV21-1 constitutes a pseudogene. This CDR3 region has 12 residues.

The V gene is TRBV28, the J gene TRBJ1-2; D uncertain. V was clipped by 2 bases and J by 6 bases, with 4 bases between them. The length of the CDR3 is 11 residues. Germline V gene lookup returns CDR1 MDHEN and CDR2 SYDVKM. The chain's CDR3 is CASSLDNGYTF. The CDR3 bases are TGTGCCAGCAGTTTAGATAATGGCTACACCTTC.

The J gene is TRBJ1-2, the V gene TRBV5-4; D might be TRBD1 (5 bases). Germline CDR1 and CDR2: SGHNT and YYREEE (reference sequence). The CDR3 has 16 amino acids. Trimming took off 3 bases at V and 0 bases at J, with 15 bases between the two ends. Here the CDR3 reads CASSYLQGSANYGYTF. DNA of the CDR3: TGTGCCAGCAGCTATCTCCAGGGTAGTGCTAACTATGGCTACACCTTC.

The CDR3 protein is CASRYRQGKNTEAFF. The CDR3 nucleotides are TGTGCCAGCAGGTATAGACAGGGGAAGAACACTGAAGCTTTCTTT. The chain couples TRBV2 to TRBJ1-1; 8 nucleotides match TRBD1. V dropped 6 bases and J dropped 1; count of bases not matched to a gene: 7. Germline values: CDR1 SNHLY, CDR2 FYNNEI. This CDR3 has 15 residues.

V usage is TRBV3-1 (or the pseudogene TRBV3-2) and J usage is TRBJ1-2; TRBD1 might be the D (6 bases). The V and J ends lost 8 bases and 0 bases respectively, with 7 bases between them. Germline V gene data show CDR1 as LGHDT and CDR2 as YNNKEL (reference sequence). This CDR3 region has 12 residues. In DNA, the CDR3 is TGTGCCAGCCGGGACACTAACTATGGCTACACCTTC. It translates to CASRDTNYGYTF.

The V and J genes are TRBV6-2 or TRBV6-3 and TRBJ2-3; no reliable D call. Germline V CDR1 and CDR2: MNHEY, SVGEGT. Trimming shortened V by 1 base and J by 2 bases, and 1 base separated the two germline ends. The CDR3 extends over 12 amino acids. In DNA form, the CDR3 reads TGTGCCAGCAGTTACTTCACAGATACGCAGTATTTT. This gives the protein CASSYFTDTQYF.

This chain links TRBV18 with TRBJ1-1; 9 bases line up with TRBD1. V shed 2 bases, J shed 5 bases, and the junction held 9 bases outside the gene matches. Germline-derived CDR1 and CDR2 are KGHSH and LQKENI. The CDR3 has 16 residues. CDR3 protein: CASSPGQGQGRTEAFF. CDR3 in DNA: TGTGCCAGCTCACCAGGTCAGGGACAGGGAAGGACTGAAGCTTTCTTT.

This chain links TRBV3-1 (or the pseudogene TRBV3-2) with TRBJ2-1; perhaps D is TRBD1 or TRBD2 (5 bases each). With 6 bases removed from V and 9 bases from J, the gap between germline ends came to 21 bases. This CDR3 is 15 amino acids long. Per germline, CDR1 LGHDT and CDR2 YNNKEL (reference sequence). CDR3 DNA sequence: TGTGCCAGCAGACACGAATGGGGGAAAACTTTTGAGCAGTTCTTC. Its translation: CASRHEWGKTFEQFF.

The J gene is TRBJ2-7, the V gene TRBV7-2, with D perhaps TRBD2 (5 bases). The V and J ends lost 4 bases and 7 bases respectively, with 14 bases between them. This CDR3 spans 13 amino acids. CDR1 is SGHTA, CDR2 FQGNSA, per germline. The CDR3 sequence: CASSSPSTGEQYF. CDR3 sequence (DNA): TGTGCCAGCAGCTCGCCTTCTACGGGGGAGCAGTACTTC.

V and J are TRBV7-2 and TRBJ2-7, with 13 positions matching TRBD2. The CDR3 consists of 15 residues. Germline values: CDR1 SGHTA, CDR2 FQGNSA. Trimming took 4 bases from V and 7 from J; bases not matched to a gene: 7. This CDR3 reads CASSSQGLAGVEQYF. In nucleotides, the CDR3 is TGTGCCAGCAGCTCACAAGGACTAGCGGGGGTTGAGCAGTACTTC.

CDR3 sequence: CASSLAGAANTEAFF. In DNA form, the CDR3 reads TGCGCCAGCAGCTTGGCCGGAGCAGCGAACACTGAAGCTTTCTTT. V usage is TRBV5-1 and J usage is TRBJ1-1; no clear D. This CDR3 region has 15 residues. Germline CDR1 is SGHRS and CDR2 is YFSETQ. The ends were cut back, 0 bases at V and 1 base at J, with 10 bases in the middle.

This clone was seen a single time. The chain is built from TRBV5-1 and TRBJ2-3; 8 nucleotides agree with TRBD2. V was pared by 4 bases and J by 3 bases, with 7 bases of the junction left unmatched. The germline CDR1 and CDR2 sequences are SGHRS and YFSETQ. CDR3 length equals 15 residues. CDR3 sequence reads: CASSLERGRTDTQYF. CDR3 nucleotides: TGCGCCAGCAGCCTGGAGCGGGGGAGGACAGATACGCAGTATTTT.

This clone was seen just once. The DNA of the CDR3 is TGTGCCAGCAGCTTGGAAGGCACCCCCAGCACAGATACGCAGTATTTT. Its translation: CASSLEGTPSTDTQYF. This chain connects TRBV5-4 to TRBJ2-3; D call uncertain. The CDR3 contains 16 residues. The germline V gene has CDR1 SGHNT and CDR2 YYREEE (reference sequence). V lost 0 bases and J lost 0, with 11 bases in between.

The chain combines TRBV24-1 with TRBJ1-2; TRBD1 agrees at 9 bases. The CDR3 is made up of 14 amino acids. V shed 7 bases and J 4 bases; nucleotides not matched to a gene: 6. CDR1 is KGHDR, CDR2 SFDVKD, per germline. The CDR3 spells CATSRTGVSYGYTF. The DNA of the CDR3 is TGTGCCACCAGCCGGACAGGGGTTTCCTATGGCTACACCTTC.

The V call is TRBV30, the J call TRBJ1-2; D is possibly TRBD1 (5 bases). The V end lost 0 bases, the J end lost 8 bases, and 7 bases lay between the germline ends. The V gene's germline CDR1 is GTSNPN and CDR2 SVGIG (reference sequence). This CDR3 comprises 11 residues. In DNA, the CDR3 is TGTGCCTGGAGTGTACGGGGGGGCTACACCTTC. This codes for CAWSVRGGYTF.